The rows below give T cell receptor beta chains drawn from one sample of a study of graft-versus-host responses after intestinal transplantation. TCRdb keeps only in-frame clones here, not all; method: immunoSEQ multiplex PCR. The sample records 13,000 to 15,000 clones, 30% to 40% being singletons. The source was alloreactive CD8+ T cells from a mixed lymphocyte reaction culture, collected before intestinal transplant. Receptor source: a human patient who received an intestinal transplant. Each CDR3 is given with its conserved first and last residue. A D gene is named only where the DNA matches it firmly. Clone size, where shown, is once, few, many, or a class for clones that have expanded.

few TRBD1 TRBJ2-7 TRBV30 TGTGCCTGGAGTGGGGGACAGGGAGACGAGCAGTACTTC CAWSGGQGDEQYF
NA NA TRBJ2-7 TRBV5-6 TGTGCCAGCAGCTCGGAGGGCGTGGTCACCCTAGGGGAGCAGTACTTC CASSSEGVVTLGEQYF
NA TRBD2 TRBJ2-5 TRBV18 TGTGCCAGCTCACTATCGACTAGCGGCGGGGGAACCCAAGAGACCCAGTACTTC CASSLSTSGGGTQETQYF
NA TRBD2 TRBJ2-7 TRBV12-5 TGTGCTAGTGGTTTGACCCTAGCGGGGGTCCTTGGATTTTCCTACGAGCAGTACTTC CASGLTLAGVLGFSYEQYF
NA TRBD2 TRBJ2-7 TRBV30 TGTGCCTGGAGTCGGGGCGGGGGGGCCTTTGATGAGCAGTACTTC CAWSRGGGAFDEQYF
NA TRBD1 TRBJ1-4 TRBV6-1 TGTGCTTTAGGACAGGGGGCCTTTCGGATTTTT CALGQGAFRIF
few TRBD1 TRBJ1-1 TRBV27 TGTGCCAGCAGTCCCTTCCCCGGGACAGGTGAAGCTTTCTTT CASSPFPGTGEAFF
NA NA TRBJ2-7 TRBV4-1 TGCGCCAGCAGCCAAGAGGGTACGGGTCAGGGGCAGTACGAGCAGTACTTC CASSQEGTGQGQYEQYF
NA TRBD2 TRBJ2-7 TRBV6-1 TGTGCCAGCAGCGAGGTCGGGGGGTCCTACGAGCAGTACTTC CASSEVGGSYEQYF
NA TRBD1 TRBJ2-7 TRBV7-9 TGTGCCAGCAGCCCTGGACAGGGGATCGACGAGCAGTACTTC CASSPGQGIDEQYF
NA TRBD2 TRBJ2-1 TRBV4-3 TGCGCCAGCAGCCAAGATCGAGCGGGGGGGCCCTTCGGTGAGCAGTTCTTC CASSQDRAGGPFGEQFF
few NA TRBJ1-1 TRBV6-5 TGTGCCAGCAGTTACTACGGTTCGAGCGAAGCTTTCTTT CASSYYGSSEAFF
NA TRBD1 TRBJ1-5 TRBV27 TGTGCCAGCAGTTTATCCGCAGGGGGGAATCAGCCCCAGCATTTT CASSLSAGGNQPQHF
NA NA TRBJ2-1 TRBV30 TGTGCCTGGAGTGGTTCGGGGTACAATGAGCAGTTCTTC CAWSGSGYNEQFF
NA TRBD1 TRBJ1-2 TRBV2 TGTGCCAGCAGGGAGGGACAGGGGGGTAACTATGGCTACACCTTC CASREGQGGNYGYTF
NA NA TRBJ2-7 TRBV28 TGTGCCAGCAGTCAGCCTCGACTTCCTCGGGCCTACGAGCAGTACTTC CASSQPRLPRAYEQYF